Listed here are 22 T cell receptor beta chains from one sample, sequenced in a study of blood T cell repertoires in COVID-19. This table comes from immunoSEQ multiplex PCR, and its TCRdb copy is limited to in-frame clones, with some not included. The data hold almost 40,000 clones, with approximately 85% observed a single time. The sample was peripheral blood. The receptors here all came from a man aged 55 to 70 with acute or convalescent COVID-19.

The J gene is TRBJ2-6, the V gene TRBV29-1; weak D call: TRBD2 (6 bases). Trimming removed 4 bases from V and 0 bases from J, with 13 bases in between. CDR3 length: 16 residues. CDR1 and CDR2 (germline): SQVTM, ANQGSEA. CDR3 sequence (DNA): TGCAGCGTTGCCGGGGTGACTAGCTCTGGGGCCAACGTCCTGACTTTC. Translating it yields CSVAGVTSSGANVLTF.

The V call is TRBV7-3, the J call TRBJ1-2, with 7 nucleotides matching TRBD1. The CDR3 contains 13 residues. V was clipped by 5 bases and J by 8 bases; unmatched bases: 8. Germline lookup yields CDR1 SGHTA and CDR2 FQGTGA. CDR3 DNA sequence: TGTGCCAGCAGCCCGACAGGGCAATCCGGCTACACCTTC. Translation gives CASSPTGQSGYTF.

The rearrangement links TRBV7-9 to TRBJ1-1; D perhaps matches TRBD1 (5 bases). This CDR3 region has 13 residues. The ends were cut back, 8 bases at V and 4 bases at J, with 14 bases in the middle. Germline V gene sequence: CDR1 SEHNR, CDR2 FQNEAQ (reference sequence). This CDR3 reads CASGGVLSTEAFF. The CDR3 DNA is TGTGCCAGCGGGGGGGTTCTAAGCACTGAAGCTTTCTTT.

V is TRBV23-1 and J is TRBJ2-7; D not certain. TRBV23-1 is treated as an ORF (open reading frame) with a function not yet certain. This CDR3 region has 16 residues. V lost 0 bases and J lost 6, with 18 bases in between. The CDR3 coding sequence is TGCGCCAGCAGTCAATCCAAATCCAGATATTCTTCCGAGCAGTACTTC. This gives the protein CASSQSKSRYSSEQYF.

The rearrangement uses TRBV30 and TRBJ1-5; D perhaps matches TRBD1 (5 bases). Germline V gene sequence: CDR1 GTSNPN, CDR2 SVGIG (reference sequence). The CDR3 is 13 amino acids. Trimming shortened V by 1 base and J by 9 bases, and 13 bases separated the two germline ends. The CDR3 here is CAWSELGARPQHF. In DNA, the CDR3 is TGTGCCTGGAGTGAGCTAGGGGCCCGGCCCCAGCATTTT.

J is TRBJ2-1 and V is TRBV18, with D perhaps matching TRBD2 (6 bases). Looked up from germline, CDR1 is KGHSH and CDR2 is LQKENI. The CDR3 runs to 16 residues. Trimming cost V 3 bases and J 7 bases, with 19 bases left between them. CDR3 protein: CASSPNRGSRGNEQFF. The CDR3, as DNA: TGTGCCAGCTCACCCAATCGAGGTTCCCGGGGGAATGAGCAGTTCTTC.

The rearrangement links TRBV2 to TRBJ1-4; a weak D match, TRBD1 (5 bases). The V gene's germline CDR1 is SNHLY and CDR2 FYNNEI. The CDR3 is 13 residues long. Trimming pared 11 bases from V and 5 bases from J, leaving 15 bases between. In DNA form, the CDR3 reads TGTGCCGGCGGGACGGGGCTAAATGAAAAACTGTTTTTT. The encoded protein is CAGGTGLNEKLFF.

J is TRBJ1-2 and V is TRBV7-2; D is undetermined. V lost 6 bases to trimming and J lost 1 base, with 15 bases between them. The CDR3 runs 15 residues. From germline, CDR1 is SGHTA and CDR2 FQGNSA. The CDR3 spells CASRPDARVNYGYTF. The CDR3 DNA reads TGTGCCAGCAGACCTGACGCACGGGTTAACTATGGCTACACCTTC.

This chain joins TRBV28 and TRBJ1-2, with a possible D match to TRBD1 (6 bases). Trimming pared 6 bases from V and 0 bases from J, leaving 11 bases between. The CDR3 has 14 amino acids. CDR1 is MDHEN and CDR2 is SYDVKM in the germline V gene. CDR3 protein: CASRNRVTNYGYTF. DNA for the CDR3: TGTGCCAGCAGAAACAGGGTTACTAACTATGGCTACACCTTC.

DNA of the CDR3: TGTGCCAGCAGTACTTACGGACAGCTCGAAGCTTTCTTT. Protein product: CASSTYGQLEAFF. The gene calls are TRBV12-3 or TRBV12-4 and TRBJ1-1; tentative D call: TRBD1 (6 bases). CDR3 length: 13 residues. Trimming removed 5 bases from V and 8 bases from J, with 15 bases in between.

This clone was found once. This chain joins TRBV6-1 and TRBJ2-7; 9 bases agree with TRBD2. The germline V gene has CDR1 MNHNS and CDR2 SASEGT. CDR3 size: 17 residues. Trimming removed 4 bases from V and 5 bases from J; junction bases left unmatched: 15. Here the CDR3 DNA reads TGTGCCAGCAGTGTCCTCCCGAGGGCGGGAGGGACCCACGAGCAGTACTTC. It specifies CASSVLPRAGGTHEQYF.

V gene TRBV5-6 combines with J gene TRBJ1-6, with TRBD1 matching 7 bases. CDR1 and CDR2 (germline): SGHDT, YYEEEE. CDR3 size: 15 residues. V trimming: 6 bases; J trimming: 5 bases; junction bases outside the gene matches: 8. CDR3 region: CASKRDSADNSPLHF. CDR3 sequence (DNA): TGTGCCAGCAAAAGGGACAGTGCGGATAATTCACCCCTCCACTTT.

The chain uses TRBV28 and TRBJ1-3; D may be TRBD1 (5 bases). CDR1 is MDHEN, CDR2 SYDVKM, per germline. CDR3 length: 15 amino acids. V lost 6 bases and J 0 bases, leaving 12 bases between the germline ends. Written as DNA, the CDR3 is TGTGCCAGCAGGGGGGGTCCCACCTCTGGAAACACCATATATTTT. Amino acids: CASRGGPTSGNTIYF.

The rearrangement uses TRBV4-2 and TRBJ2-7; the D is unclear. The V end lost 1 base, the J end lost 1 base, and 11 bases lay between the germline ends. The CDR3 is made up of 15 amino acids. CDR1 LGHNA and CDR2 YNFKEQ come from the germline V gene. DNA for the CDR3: TGTGCCAGCAGCCAAGGAGCTTCAGCGTCCTACGAGCAGTACTTC. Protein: CASSQGASASYEQYF.

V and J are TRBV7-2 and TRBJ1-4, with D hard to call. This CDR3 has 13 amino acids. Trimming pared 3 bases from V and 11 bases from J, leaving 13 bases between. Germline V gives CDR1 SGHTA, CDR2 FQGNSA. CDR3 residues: CASSLDREGKLFF. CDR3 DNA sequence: TGTGCCAGCAGCTTGGATCGGGAAGGGAAACTGTTTTTT.

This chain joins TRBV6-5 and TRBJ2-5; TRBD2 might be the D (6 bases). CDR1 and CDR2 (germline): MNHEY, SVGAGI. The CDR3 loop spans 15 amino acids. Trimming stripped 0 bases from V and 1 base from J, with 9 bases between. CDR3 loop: CASSYSTGGQETQYF. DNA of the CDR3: TGTGCCAGCAGTTACTCGACCGGGGGCCAAGAGACCCAGTACTTC.

The CDR3: CASSEDRIGAFF. The DNA of the CDR3 is TGTGCCAGCAGTGAGGACAGAATCGGAGCTTTCTTT. The genes are TRBV28 and TRBJ1-1, with D perhaps matching TRBD1 (6 bases). CDR1 is MDHEN, CDR2 SYDVKM, per germline. V lost 5 bases, J lost 10 bases, and 14 bases lay in between. This CDR3 has 12 residues. Using reference TRBV28 and TRBJ1-1 for the parts outside the CDR3, the full variable domain is DVKVTQSSRYLVKRTGEKVFLECVQDMDHENMFWYRQDPGLGLRLIYFSYDVKMKEKGDIPEGYSVSREKKERFSLILESASTNQTSMYLCASSEDRIGAFFGQGTRLTVV.

This CDR3 reads CASSSFNAGANVLTF. The CDR3 DNA is TGTGCCAGCAGCTCGTTTAATGCTGGGGCCAACGTCCTGACTTTC. The chain joins TRBV5-5 to TRBJ2-6; D uncertain. In germline, CDR1 is SGHKS, CDR2 YYEKEE (reference sequence). This CDR3 is built from 15 residues. The V gene lost 3 bases and the J gene lost 2 bases, with 9 bases spanning the gap.

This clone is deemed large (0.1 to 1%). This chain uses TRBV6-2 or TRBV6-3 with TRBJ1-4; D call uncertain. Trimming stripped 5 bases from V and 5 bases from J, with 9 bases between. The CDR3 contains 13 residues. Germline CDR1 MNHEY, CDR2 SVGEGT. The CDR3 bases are TGTGCCAGCAGTGAGCAAGTGAATGAAAAACTGTTTTTT. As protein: CASSEQVNEKLFF.

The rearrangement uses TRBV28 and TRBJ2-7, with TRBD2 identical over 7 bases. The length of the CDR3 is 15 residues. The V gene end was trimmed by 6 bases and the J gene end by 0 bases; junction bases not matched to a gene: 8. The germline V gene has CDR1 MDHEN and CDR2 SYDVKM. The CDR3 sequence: CASSRPLADSYEQYF. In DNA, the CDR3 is TGTGCCAGCAGCCGTCCCCTAGCGGACTCCTACGAGCAGTACTTC. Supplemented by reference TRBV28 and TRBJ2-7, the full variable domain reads DVKVTQSSRYLVKRTGEKVFLECVQDMDHENMFWYRQDPGLGLRLIYFSYDVKMKEKGDIPEGYSVSREKKERFSLILESASTNQTSMYLCASSRPLADSYEQYFGPGTRLTVT.

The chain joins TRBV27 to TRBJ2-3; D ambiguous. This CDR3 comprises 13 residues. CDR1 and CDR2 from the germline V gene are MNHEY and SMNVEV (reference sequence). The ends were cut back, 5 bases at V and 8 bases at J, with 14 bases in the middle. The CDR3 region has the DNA TGTGCCAGCAGTATCCCAGCTAGAGGTACGCAGTATTTT. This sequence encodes CASSIPARGTQYF.

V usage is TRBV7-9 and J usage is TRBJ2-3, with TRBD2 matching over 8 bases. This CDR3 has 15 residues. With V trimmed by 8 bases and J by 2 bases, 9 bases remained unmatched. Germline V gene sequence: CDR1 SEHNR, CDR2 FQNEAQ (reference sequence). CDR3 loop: CASRSGSGVTDTQYF. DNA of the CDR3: TGTGCCAGCCGGTCGGGTAGCGGGGTCACAGATACGCAGTATTTT.